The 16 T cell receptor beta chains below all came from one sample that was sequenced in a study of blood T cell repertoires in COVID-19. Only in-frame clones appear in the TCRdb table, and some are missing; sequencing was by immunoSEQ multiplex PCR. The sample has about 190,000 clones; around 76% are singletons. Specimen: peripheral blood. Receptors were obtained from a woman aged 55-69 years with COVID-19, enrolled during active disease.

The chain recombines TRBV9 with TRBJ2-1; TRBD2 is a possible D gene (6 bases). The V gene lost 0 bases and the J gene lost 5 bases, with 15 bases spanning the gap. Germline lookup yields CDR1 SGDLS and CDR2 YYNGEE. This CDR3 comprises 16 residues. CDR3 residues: CASSVGVGRGHNEQFF. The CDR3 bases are TGTGCCAGCAGCGTAGGGGTAGGGCGGGGACACAATGAGCAGTTCTTC.

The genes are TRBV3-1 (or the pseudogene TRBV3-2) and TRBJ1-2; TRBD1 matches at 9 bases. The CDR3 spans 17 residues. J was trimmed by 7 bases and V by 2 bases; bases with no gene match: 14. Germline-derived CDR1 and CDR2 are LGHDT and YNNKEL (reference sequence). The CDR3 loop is CASSQLRDRVPLSGYTF. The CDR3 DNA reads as TGTGCCAGCAGCCAACTCCGGGACAGGGTACCCCTCAGTGGCTACACCTTC.

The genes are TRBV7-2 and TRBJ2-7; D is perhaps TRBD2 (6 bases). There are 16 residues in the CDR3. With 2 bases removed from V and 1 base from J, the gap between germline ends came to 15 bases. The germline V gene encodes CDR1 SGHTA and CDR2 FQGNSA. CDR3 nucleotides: TGTGCCAGCAGCTTAATAGGGACTCTTTCTTCCTACGAGCAGTACTTC. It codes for CASSLIGTLSSYEQYF.

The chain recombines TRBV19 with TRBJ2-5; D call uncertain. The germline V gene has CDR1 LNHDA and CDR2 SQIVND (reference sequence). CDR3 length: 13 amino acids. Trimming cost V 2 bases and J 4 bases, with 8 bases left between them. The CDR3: CASSILPRETQYF. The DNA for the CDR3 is TGTGCCAGTAGTATACTCCCCCGAGAGACCCAGTACTTC.

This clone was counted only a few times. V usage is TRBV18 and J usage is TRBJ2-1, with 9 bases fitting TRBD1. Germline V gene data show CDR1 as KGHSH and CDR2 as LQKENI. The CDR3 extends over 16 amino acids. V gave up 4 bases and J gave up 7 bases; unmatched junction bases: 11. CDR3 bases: TGTGCCAGCTCACGAACACAGGGGGCGCTTCAAAATGAGCAGTTCTTC. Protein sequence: CASSRTQGALQNEQFF.

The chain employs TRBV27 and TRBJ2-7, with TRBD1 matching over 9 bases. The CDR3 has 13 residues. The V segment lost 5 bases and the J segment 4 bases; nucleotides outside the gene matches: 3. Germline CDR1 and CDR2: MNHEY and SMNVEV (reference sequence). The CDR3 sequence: CASSVTGGYEQYF. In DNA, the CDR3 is TGTGCCAGCAGTGTGACAGGGGGTTACGAGCAGTACTTC.

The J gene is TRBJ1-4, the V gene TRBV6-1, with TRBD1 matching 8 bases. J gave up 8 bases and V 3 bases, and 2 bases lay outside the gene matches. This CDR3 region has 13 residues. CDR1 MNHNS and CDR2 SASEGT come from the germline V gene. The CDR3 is CASSEDRAEKLFF. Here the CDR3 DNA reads TGTGCCAGCAGTGAGGACAGGGCAGAAAAACTGTTTTTT.

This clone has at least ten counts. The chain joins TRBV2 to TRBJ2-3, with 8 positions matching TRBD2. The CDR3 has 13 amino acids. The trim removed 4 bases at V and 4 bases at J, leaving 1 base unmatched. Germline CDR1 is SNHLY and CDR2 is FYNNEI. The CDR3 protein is CASSGAGADTQYF. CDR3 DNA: TGTGCCAGCAGTGGAGCGGGAGCAGATACGCAGTATTTT.

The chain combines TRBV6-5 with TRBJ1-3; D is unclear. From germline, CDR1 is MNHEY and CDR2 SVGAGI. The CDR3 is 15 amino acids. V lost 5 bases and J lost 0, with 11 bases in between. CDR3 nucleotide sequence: TGTGCCAGCAGTACAGACGGAAGCTCTGGAAACACCATATATTTT. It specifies CASSTDGSSGNTIYF.

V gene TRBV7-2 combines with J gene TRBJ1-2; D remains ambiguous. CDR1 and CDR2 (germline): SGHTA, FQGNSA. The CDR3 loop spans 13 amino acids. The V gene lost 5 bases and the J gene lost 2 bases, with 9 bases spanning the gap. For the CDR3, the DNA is TGTGCCAGCAGCCTCGACATAAACTATGGCTACACCTTC. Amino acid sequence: CASSLDINYGYTF.

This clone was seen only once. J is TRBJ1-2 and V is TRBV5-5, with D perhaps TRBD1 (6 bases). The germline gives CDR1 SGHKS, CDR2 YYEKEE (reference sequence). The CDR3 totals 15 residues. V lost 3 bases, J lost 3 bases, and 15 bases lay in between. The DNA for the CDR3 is TGTGCCAGCAGCTGGGACCACAGGGCGGACTATGGCTACACCTTC. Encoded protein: CASSWDHRADYGYTF.

The CDR3 spells CASSLGAGLNTEAFF. The CDR3 DNA reads as TGTGCCAGCAGCTTAGGCGCAGGGCTGAACACTGAAGCTTTCTTT. V is TRBV7-3 and J is TRBJ1-1; TRBD1 is a possible D gene (5 bases). The CDR3 is made up of 15 amino acids. Germline V gives CDR1 SGHTA, CDR2 FQGTGA. The V gene lost 2 bases and the J gene lost 0 bases, with 10 bases spanning the gap.

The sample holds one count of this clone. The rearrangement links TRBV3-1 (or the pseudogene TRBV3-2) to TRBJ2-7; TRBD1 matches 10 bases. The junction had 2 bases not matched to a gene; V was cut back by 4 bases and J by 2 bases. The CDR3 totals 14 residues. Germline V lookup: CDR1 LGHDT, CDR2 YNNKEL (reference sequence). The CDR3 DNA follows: TGTGCCAGCAGCCTTGGGACAGGGGCCTACGAGCAGTACGTC. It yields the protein CASSLGTGAYEQYV.

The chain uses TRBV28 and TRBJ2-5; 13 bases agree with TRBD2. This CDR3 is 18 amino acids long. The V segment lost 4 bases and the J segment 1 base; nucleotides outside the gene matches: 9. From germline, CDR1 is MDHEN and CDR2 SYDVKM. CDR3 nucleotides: TGTGCCAGCAGTTCTCTCGGGGGACTAGCGGGAAGCCAAGAGACCCAGTACTTC. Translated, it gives CASSSLGGLAGSQETQYF.

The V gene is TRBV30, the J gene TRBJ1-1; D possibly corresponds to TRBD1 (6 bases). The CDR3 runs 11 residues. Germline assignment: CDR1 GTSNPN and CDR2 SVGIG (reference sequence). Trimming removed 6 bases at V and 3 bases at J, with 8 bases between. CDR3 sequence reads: CACWTDTEAFF. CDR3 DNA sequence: TGTGCCTGTTGGACAGACACTGAAGCTTTCTTT.

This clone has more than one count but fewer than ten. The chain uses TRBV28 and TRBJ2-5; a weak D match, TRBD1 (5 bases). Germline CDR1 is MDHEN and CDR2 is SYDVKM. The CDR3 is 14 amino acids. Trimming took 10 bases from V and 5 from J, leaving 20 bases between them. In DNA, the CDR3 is TGTGCCACCACTTCAAGGGGCAGGGTGGAGACCCAGTACTTC. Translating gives CATTSRGRVETQYF.